This TCR beta chain was obtained from a study of OX40 agonist ivuxolimab in advanced cancers. Regarding the study in general: Ivuxolimab was an agonistic, fully human IgG2 monoclonal antibody directed against OX40 (CD134), a costimulatory receptor. Of the approximately 54 patients in dose escalation, about 19 had hepatocellular carcinoma, about 15 had melanoma, 9 had renal cell carcinoma and 9 had head and neck cancer. The paper reports the monotherapy dose-escalation portion (N of about 54 patients) of the phase I ivuxolimab trial. The point of sequencing TCRbeta in the periphery was to test whether ivuxolimab changed TCR sequence diversity and drove clonal T-cell expansion. In the dose-escalation cohort, around four fifths of patients were male, and the mean age was roughly 60 years, with a range of roughly 20 to 79. Intravenous ivuxolimab was administered to patients every 2 weeks at six dose levels: 0.01, 0.1, 0.3, 1.5, 3 and 10 mg/kg. Three dose-escalation patients achieved partial responses, one with hepatocellular carcinoma and two with cutaneous melanoma. Patients were allowed to have had prior anti-PD-1, anti-PD-L1 or anti-CTLA-4 therapy, and roughly 40% of the dose-escalation patients had previously received checkpoint inhibitors.

The germline V gene yields SGHVS for CDR1 and FNYEAQ for CDR2. A distance of 16 bases separates the germline ends of V and J, which lose 3 bases and 7 bases respectively. From cysteine to phenylalanine, the CDR3 is 15 amino acids long. Just the 45-base CDR3 DNA is kept, in frame starting at base 1. The trial excluded patients who had a history of autoimmune disease or were on systemic immunosuppression. Peripheral blood for TCR sequencing was collected from all dose cohorts at baseline, on cycle 4 day 1, and on cycle 7 day 1. Samples were obtained from an open-label, multicenter, first-in-human phase I dose-escalation trial of ivuxolimab. Adults with locally advanced or metastatic melanoma, renal cell, hepatocellular, or head and neck squamous cell carcinoma were enrolled in the trial. Before TCR sequencing, CD4+ T cells and CD8+ T cells were sorted from peripheral blood as separate populations. Overall study results and their limits: At doses of 0.1 to 3.0 mg/kg, clonal expansion of both CD4+ and CD8+ blood T cells was observed from baseline to week 6. After ivuxolimab, expanded clones were on average more numerous among CD8+ T cells than among CD4+ T cells. Low levels of normalized T-cell clonal expansion were also shown by some nonresponding patients. The antigen specificity of the peripheral T cells that underwent clonal expansion was not determined. In the 0.1-3.0 mg/kg groups, partial responders had among the lowest normalized peripheral clonal expansion, particularly in CD8+ T cells.

Genomic DNA was extracted from sorted cells for sequencing of the TCRbeta CDR3 region. The immunoSEQ Assay was used for sequencing of TCRbeta CDR3 regions. TCRdb mirrors the immuneACCESS table, restricted to in-frame sequences. Some clones are absent from its copies; in checked studies, under half trace to an unresolved V gene, and the reason for the others is unknown. Counted in this sample were around 26,000 clones; 88% of them appeared once. The top ten clonotypes cover 20% to 25% of the sample. Remarks on this clone: The target of this receptor is not known. It has no much larger one-base neighbor in the sample; base qualities were not kept.

Recombination connected TRBV7-6 to TRBJ2-1; a tentative D match to TRBD1 spans 6 bases. Sequenced here: CD4+ or CD8+ T cells sorted from blood, sampled in a trial of the OX40 agonist ivuxolimab. The clonotype originates from an adult with an advanced solid tumor such as melanoma, head and neck, liver or kidney cancer. The nucleotide sequence reads TGTGCCAGCAGCTTGTGGGGGCCAGGGAATAATGAGCAGTTCTTC. It is translated as CASSLWGPGNNEQFF. With the rest looked up from the reference TRBV7-6 and TRBJ2-1 genes rather than sequenced, the full variable domain is GAGVSQSPRYKVTKRGQDVALRCDPISGHVSLYWYRQALGQGPEFLTYFNYEAQQDKSGLPNDRFSAERPEGSISTLTIQRTEQRDSAMYRCASSLWGPGNNEQFFGPGTRLTVL.